The present entry profiles one T cell receptor beta chain with its context. The CDR3 has 15 residues. The junction had 4 bases not matched to a gene; V was cut back by 1 base and J by 5 bases. Germline values: CDR1 SGHVS, CDR2 FNYEAQ. This sample stems from a study of T cell changes during pregnancy in multiple sclerosis. Clones were sequenced by immunoSEQ multiplex PCR, and TCRdb holds only the in-frame ones, with some missing. The sample includes just under 80,000 clones, approximately 92% seen only once; the top ten take less than 0.85%. The sequence was obtained from a female donor in good health, enrolled as a control in a pregnancy study. Here the sequenced sample was peripheral blood, taken in the second trimester of pregnancy. This sequence joins TRBV7-6 and TRBJ2-7; 11 bases match TRBD1. This chain's CDR3 is CASSLGTGGPDEQYF. In DNA, the CDR3 is TGTGCCAGCAGCTTAGGGACAGGGGGCCCTGACGAGCAGTACTTC.